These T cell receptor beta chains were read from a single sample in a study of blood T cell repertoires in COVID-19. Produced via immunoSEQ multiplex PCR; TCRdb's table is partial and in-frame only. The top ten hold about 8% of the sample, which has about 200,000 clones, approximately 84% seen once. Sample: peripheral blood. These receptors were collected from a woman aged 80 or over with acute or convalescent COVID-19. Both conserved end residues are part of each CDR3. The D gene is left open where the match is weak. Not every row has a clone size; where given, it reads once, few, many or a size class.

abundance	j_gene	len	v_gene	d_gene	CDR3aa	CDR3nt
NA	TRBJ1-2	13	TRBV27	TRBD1	CASSPGQGSGYTF	TGTGCCAGCAGTCCGGGACAGGGAAGCGGCTACACCTTC
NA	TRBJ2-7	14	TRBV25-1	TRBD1	CASSEGQGAYEQYF	TGTGCCAGCAGTGAAGGACAGGGGGCCTACGAGCAGTACTTC
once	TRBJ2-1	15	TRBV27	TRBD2	CASSPSGGSGNEQFF	TGTGCCAGCAGTCCTAGCGGGGGCTCTGGTAATGAGCAGTTCTTC
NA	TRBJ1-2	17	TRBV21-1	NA	CASTTLPTDLTYYGYTF	TGTGCCAGCACGACCCTCCCTACGGATTTGACATACTATGGCTACACCTTC
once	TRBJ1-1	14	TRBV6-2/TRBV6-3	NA	CASSLLFLNTEAFF	TGTGCCAGCAGCCTATTGTTCTTGAACACTGAAGCTTTCTTT
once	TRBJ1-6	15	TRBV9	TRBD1	CASSVEGRGSSPLHF	TGTGCCAGCAGCGTAGAGGGCAGGGGGTCCTCACCCCTCCACTTT
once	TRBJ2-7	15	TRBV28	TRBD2	CASGVGVSGSYEQYF	TGTGCCAGCGGGGTGGGTGTTAGCGGGAGCTACGAGCAGTACTTC
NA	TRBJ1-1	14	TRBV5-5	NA	CASSLTGSYTEAFF	TGTGCCAGCAGCTTAACCGGGTCGTACACTGAAGCTTTCTTT
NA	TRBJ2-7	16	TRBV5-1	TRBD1	CASSRIQGAGFDEQYF	TGCGCCAGCAGCAGAATACAGGGGGCGGGTTTCGACGAGCAGTACTTC
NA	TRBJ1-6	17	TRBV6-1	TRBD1	CASSDSLGDRDNSPLHF	TGTGCCAGCAGTGACAGTTTGGGGGACAGGGATAATTCACCCCTCCACTTT
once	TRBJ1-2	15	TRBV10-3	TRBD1	CAINDRGQSNYGYTF	TGTGCCATCAATGACAGGGGCCAATCTAACTATGGCTACACCTTC
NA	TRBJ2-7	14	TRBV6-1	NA	CASSEGGGPYEQYF	TGTGCCAGCAGTGAAGGGGGGGGGCCCTACGAGCAGTACTTC
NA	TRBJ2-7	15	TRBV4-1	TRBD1	CASRSGTAISYEQYF	TGCGCCAGCAGATCCGGGACAGCGATCTCCTACGAGCAGTACTTC
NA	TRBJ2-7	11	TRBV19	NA	CASSIEDKQYF	TGTGCCAGTAGTATAGAAGACAAGCAGTACTTC
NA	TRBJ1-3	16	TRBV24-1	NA	CATSGVKQSSGNTIYF	TGTGCCACCAGTGGCGTTAAACAGAGCTCTGGAAACACCATATATTTT
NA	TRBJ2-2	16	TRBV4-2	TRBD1	CASSRAGQGGTGELFF	TGTGCCAGCAGCCGAGCCGGACAGGGCGGGACCGGGGAGCTGTTTTTT
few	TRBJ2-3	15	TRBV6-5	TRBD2	CASRLSGGASDTQYF	TGTGCCAGCAGATTGAGCGGGGGGGCTTCAGATACGCAGTATTTT
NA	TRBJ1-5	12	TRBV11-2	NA	CASSTGGQPQHF	TGTGCCAGCTCCACCGGGGGTCAGCCCCAGCATTTT
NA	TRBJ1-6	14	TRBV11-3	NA	CASSLAGHNSPLHF	TGTGCCAGCAGCTTAGCAGGGCATAACTCACCCCTCCACTTT
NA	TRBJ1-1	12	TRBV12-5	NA	CASEFRGGKAFF	TGTGCTAGTGAATTTCGGGGGGGAAAAGCTTTCTTT
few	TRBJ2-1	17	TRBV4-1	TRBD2	CASSRPFTSGTLNEQFF	TGCGCCAGCAGCCGCCCCTTTACTAGCGGGACCCTCAATGAGCAGTTCTTC
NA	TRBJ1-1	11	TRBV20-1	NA	CSARQASEAFF	TGCAGTGCTAGACAGGCCAGCGAAGCTTTCTTT
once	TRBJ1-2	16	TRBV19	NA	CASTSLAGRQTYGYTF	TGTGCCAGTACCTCTCTGGCGGGCAGGCAAACCTATGGCTACACCTTC
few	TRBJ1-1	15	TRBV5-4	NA	CASSLAGDLNTEAFF	TGTGCCAGCAGCTTGGCGGGGGACCTGAACACTGAAGCTTTCTTT
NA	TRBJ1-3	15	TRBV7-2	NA	CASSLGGGAGNTIYF	TGTGCCAGCAGCTTAGGTGGGGGGGCTGGAAACACCATATATTTT
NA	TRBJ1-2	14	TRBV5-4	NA	CASSLEQVTYGYTF	TGTGCCAGCAGCTTGGAACAGGTTACCTATGGCTACACCTTC
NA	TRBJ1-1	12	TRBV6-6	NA	CASTKTGPEAFF	TGTGCCAGCACCAAGACAGGCCCTGAAGCTTTCTTT
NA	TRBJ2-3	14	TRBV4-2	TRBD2	CASAAGGEADTQYF	TGTGCCTCGGCAGCGGGGGGGGAGGCAGATACGCAGTATTTT
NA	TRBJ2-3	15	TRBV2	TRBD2	CASSQQRGSTDTQYF	TGTGCCAGCAGCCAACAGCGGGGAAGCACAGATACGCAGTATTTT
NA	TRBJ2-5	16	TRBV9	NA	CASSVEASEIQETQYF	TGTGCCAGCAGCGTAGAGGCTAGCGAGATACAAGAGACCCAGTACTTC
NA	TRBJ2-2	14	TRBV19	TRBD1	CASSPRTGSGELFF	TGTGCCAGTAGTCCTCGGACAGGGTCCGGGGAGCTGTTTTTT